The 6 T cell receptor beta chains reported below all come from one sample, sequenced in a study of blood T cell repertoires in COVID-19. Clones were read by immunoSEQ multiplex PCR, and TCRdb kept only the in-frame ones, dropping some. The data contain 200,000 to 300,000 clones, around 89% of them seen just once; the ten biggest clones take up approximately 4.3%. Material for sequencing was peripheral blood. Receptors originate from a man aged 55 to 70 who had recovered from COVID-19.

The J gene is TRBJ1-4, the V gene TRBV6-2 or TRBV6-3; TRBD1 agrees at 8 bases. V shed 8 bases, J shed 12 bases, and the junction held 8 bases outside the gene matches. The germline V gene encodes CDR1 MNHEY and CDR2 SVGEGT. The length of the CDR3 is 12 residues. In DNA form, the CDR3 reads TGTGCCAGCCGTTGGACAGGGACACAACTGTTTTTT. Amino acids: CASRWTGTQLFF.

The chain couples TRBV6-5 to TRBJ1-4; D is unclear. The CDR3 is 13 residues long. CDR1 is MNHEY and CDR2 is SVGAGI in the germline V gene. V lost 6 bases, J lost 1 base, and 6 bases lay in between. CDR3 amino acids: CASSDITNEKLFF. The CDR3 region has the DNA TGTGCCAGCAGCGACATAACTAATGAAAAACTGTTTTTT.

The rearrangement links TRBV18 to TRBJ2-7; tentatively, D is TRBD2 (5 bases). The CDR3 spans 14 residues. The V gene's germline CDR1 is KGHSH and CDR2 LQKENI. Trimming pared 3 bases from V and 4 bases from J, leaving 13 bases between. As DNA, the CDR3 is TGTGCCAGCTCACCCCGGGGTAACCCTTACGAGCAGTACTTC. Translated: CASSPRGNPYEQYF.

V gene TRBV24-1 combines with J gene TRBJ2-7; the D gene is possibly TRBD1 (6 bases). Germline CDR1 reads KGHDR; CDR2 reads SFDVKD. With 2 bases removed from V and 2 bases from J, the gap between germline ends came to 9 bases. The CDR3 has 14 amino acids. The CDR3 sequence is CATSDSTGTYEQYF. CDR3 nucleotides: TGTGCCACCAGTGATTCGACAGGAACCTACGAGCAGTACTTC.

CDR3 nucleotides: TGCGCCAGCAGCACAAGTCCCGGGACAGGGGGCCACACTGAAGCTTTCTTT. It specifies CASSTSPGTGGHTEAFF. This chain uses TRBV5-1 with TRBJ1-1; TRBD1 agrees at 12 bases. Germline lookup yields CDR1 SGHRS and CDR2 YFSETQ. The CDR3 sequence is 17 residues long. V trimming: 4 bases; J trimming: 3 bases; junction bases outside the gene matches: 10.

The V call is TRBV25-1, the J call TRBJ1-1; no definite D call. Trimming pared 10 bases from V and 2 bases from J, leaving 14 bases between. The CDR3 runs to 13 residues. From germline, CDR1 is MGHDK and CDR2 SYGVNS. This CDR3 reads CATSWQFNTEAFF. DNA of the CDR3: TGTGCCACCTCTTGGCAGTTTAACACTGAAGCTTTCTTT.